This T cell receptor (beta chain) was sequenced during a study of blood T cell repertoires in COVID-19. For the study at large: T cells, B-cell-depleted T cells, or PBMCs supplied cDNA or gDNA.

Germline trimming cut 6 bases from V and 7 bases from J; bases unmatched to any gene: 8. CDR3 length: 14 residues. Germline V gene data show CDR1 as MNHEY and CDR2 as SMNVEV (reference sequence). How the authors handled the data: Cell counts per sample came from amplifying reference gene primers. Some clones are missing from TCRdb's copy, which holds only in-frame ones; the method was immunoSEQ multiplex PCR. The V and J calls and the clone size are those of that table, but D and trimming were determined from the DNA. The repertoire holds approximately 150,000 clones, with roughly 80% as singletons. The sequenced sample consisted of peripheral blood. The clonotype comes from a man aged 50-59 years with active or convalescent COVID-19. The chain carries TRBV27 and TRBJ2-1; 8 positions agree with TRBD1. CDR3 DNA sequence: TGTGCCAGCAGGCCAGGGGGCCTGTATAATGAGCAGTTCTTC. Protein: CASRPGGLYNEQFF.